This T cell receptor (beta chain) was recovered during a study of T cells after yellow fever vaccination. CDR1 and CDR2 (germline): SGHRS, YFSETQ. The CDR3 totals 15 residues. Trimming removed 2 bases from V and 4 bases from J; junction bases left unmatched: 4. Study-level points and caveats: Most clones from primary vaccination were detected again post-booster (just over 95% CD4, 88% CD8).

Comment on this clonotype: The antigen is not known.

TCRdb itself ran the 5' RACE reads through MiXCR, one entry per CDR3 protein. The table records 350,000 to 450,000 distinct CDR3 sequences, more than 5.5% of them present only once. This receptor was identified in a man aged 30 to 39 who received the YFV17D yellow fever vaccine. The J gene is TRBJ2-1, the V gene TRBV5-1; 9 nucleotides line up with TRBD2. The sequences come from PBMCs, collected 5 days after the yellow fever booster vaccination. CDR3 nucleotides: TGCGCCAGCAGCTTAGGCGGGAGGGAATACAATGAGCAGTTCTTC. This codes for CASSLGGREYNEQFF.